Following are 29 T cell receptor beta chains from one sample sequenced in a study of blood T cell repertoires in COVID-19. Produced via immunoSEQ multiplex PCR; TCRdb's table is partial and in-frame only. Of approximately 70,000 clones listed, approximately 75% are singletons. Sequenced sample: peripheral blood. These receptors were collected from a woman aged 55-70 years with acute or convalescent COVID-19.

The genes are TRBV18 and TRBJ2-5, with a weak D call TRBD1 (6 bases). Deletions cut 6 bases from V and 4 bases from J, with 12 bases between. This CDR3 comprises 13 residues. The germline CDR1 and CDR2 sequences are KGHSH and LQKENI. The CDR3 is CASSRDRTETQYF. Written as DNA, the CDR3 is TGTGCCAGCTCTCGTGACAGGACAGAGACCCAGTACTTC.

The rearrangement joins TRBV27 to TRBJ1-2; D may be TRBD1 (6 bases). The germline V gene has CDR1 MNHEY and CDR2 SMNVEV (reference sequence). V lost 4 bases and J lost 2, with 14 bases in between. This CDR3 contains 15 residues. The DNA of the CDR3 is TGTGCCAGCAGTTCTCGGCCAGGGGAGAACTATGGCTACACCTTC. This sequence encodes CASSSRPGENYGYTF.

V gene TRBV30 combines with J gene TRBJ2-7, with D maybe TRBD2 (6 bases). The V end was cut by 0 bases, the J end by 4 bases, with 25 bases between. The germline CDR1 and CDR2 sequences are GTSNPN and SVGIG (reference sequence). CDR3 length: 18 residues. The CDR3 spells CAWSVLGRRDSAPYEQYF. CDR3 sequence (DNA): TGTGCCTGGAGTGTACTAGGTCGCCGGGACTCTGCTCCTTACGAGCAGTACTTC.

The rearrangement links TRBV3-1 (or the pseudogene TRBV3-2) to TRBJ2-2; D unresolved. V was pared by 1 base and J by 7 bases, with 4 bases between. Germline lookup yields CDR1 LGHDT and CDR2 YNNKEL (reference sequence). CDR3 length: 12 residues. In DNA form, the CDR3 reads TGTGCCAGCAGCCAAGGTCACGGGGAGCTGTTTTTT. Translated, it gives CASSQGHGELFF.

V usage is TRBV3-1 (or the pseudogene TRBV3-2) and J usage is TRBJ2-4; 8 bases are a match to TRBD2. CDR1 and CDR2 (germline): LGHDT, YNNKEL (reference sequence). The ends lost 4 bases at V and 1 base at J; junction bases unmatched: 12. CDR3 length: 18 amino acids. The CDR3 reads CASSPGGTEGMAKNIQYF. The CDR3 nucleotides read TGTGCCAGCAGCCCGGGGGGGACGGAAGGTATGGCCAAAAACATTCAGTACTTC.

The rearrangement joins TRBV2 to TRBJ1-2, with 8 bases identical to TRBD1. This CDR3 is built from 15 residues. After removal of 7 bases from V and 4 bases from J, the junction contained 11 bases not matched to a gene. CDR1 and CDR2 from the germline V gene are SNHLY and FYNNEI. The chain's CDR3 is CASIGTDRGPYGYTF. In DNA form, the CDR3 reads TGTGCCAGCATCGGTACCGACAGGGGTCCCTATGGCTACACCTTC.

As regards this clone: The sample holds other DNA sequences that translate to the same CDR3. The CDR3 region is CASSSPGLAGGGTGELFF. The CDR3 coding sequence is TGTGCCAGCAGCTCCCCGGGACTAGCGGGGGGGGGCACCGGGGAGCTGTTTTTT. This chain joins TRBV9 and TRBJ2-2, with 16 bases lining up with TRBD2. The V and J ends lost 4 bases and 4 bases, in that order; junction bases with no gene match: 7. CDR3 length: 18 amino acids. Germline V CDR1 and CDR2: SGDLS, YYNGEE.

The V and J genes are TRBV3-1 (or the pseudogene TRBV3-2) and TRBJ1-1; 10 positions agree with TRBD1. The V gene's germline CDR1 is LGHDT and CDR2 YNNKEL (reference sequence). The CDR3 is made up of 16 amino acids. Trimming removed 4 bases from V and 1 base from J; junction bases left unmatched: 6. The CDR3 DNA reads TGTGCCAGCAGCCCCTATGACAGGGGGCGGAACACTGAAGCTTTCTTT. Its translation: CASSPYDRGRNTEAFF.

The chain combines TRBV28 with TRBJ2-1; the match to TRBD1 covers 11 bases. The CDR3 totals 16 residues. J lost 8 bases, V lost 6 bases, and 12 bases had no gene match. Germline V CDR1 and CDR2: MDHEN, SYDVKM. The CDR3 coding sequence is TGTGCCAGCAGGAGGGACACTTGGACAGGGGGCGATGAGCAGTTCTTC. Encoded protein: CASRRDTWTGGDEQFF.

The V call is TRBV3-1 (or the pseudogene TRBV3-2), the J call TRBJ2-3, with TRBD2 matching over 8 bases. CDR1 is LGHDT and CDR2 is YNNKEL in the germline V gene (reference sequence). The CDR3 length is 18 residues. The J segment lost 5 bases and the V segment lost 0 bases, leaving 13 bases of the junction unmatched. CDR3 sequence reads: CASSQDFQLAVSQDTQYF. DNA of the CDR3: TGTGCCAGCAGCCAAGATTTTCAACTAGCGGTATCCCAAGATACGCAGTATTTT.

The chain combines TRBV19 with TRBJ2-5, with 11 nucleotides matching TRBD2. Trimming removed 8 bases from V and 4 bases from J; junction bases left unmatched: 9. Germline loops: CDR1 LNHDA, CDR2 SQIVND (reference sequence). This CDR3 is built from 15 residues. The CDR3 here is CASSPLAGGGETQYF. CDR3 sequence (DNA): TGTGCCAGTTCTCCCCTAGCGGGGGGTGGAGAGACCCAGTACTTC. The full variable domain, its missing parts supplied by reference TRBV19 and TRBJ2-5, is DGGITQSPKYLFRKEGQNVTLSCEQNLNHDAMYWYRQDPGQGLRLIYYSQIVNDFQKGDIAEGYSVSREKKESFPLTVTSAQKNPTAFYLCASSPLAGGGETQYFGPGTRLLVL.

This CDR3 reads CASSVLDRGNEKLFF. The CDR3 DNA sequence: TGTGCCAGCAGCGTGCTGGACAGGGGAAATGAAAAACTGTTTTTT. The chain employs TRBV5-4 and TRBJ1-4; 9 bases line up with TRBD1. The trim removed 4 bases at V and 5 bases at J, leaving 6 bases unmatched. From germline, CDR1 is SGHNT and CDR2 YYREEE (reference sequence). The length of the CDR3 is 15 residues.

The gene calls are TRBV12-5 and TRBJ2-5; weak D call: TRBD2 (5 bases). CDR1 LGHNT and CDR2 FRNRAP come from the germline V gene. V gave up 2 bases and J gave up 1 base, with 8 bases separating them. CDR3 length: 14 amino acids. This chain's CDR3 is CASGLSGVQETQYF. Written as DNA, the CDR3 is TGTGCTAGTGGTTTGTCCGGGGTCCAAGAGACCCAGTACTTC.

V gene TRBV7-2 combines with J gene TRBJ1-5; TRBD1 agrees at 7 bases. Germline V CDR1 and CDR2: SGHTA, FQGNSA. V lost 4 bases, J lost 6 bases, and 9 bases stayed unmatched. This CDR3 has 15 residues. The CDR3 DNA follows: TGTGCCAGCAGCTCTACAGGGGCTTCTCGTCAGCCCCAGCATTTT. Amino acids: CASSSTGASRQPQHF.

For this clone: An end of the junction differs from the germline gene, which may be a read error. The chain couples TRBV6-1 to TRBJ1-1; no clear D gene. This CDR3 spans 16 amino acids. Looked up from germline, CDR1 is MNHNS and CDR2 is SASEGT. CDR3 DNA: TGTGCCAGCAGGGAAGGGCCATGGCAGATGAACACTGAAGCTTTCTTT. Its protein is CASREGPWQMNTEAFF.

This clone was seen a few times. This rearrangement joins TRBV5-4 to TRBJ1-6; D is unresolved. The CDR3 is made up of 15 amino acids. Trimming shortened V by 4 bases and J by 10 bases, and 18 bases separated the two germline ends. Germline CDR1 reads SGHNT; CDR2 reads YYREEE (reference sequence). The CDR3 DNA sequence: TGTGCCAGCAGCGCGGACCAACGTAGCGGATCACCCCTCCACTTT. Protein: CASSADQRSGSPLHF.

The gene calls are TRBV27 and TRBJ1-5, with 12 bases aligning to TRBD1. The CDR3 covers 16 residues. The V gene's germline CDR1 is MNHEY and CDR2 SMNVEV (reference sequence). The J segment lost 6 bases and the V segment lost 2 bases, leaving 5 bases of the junction unmatched. CDR3: CASSLAGQGAGQPQHF. CDR3 in DNA: TGTGCCAGCAGTTTAGCGGGACAGGGGGCCGGTCAGCCCCAGCATTTT.

This chain links TRBV29-1 with TRBJ2-1, with D possibly TRBD2 on 5 matching bases. In germline, CDR1 is SQVTM, CDR2 ANQGSEA. CDR3 length equals 12 residues. The V end was cut by 7 bases, the J end by 1 base, with 8 bases between. CDR3 DNA: TGCAGCGCCCGCGGGTCCTACAATGAGCAGTTCTTC. It encodes CSARGSYNEQFF.

V and J are TRBV9 and TRBJ2-7; possible D gene TRBD2, 6 bases. With 0 bases removed from V and 4 bases from J, the gap between germline ends came to 23 bases. The CDR3 runs 18 residues. Germline CDR1 SGDLS, CDR2 YYNGEE. CDR3: CASSVAGYGGSGAYEQYF. For the CDR3, the DNA is TGTGCCAGCAGCGTAGCAGGTTACGGGGGATCGGGAGCATACGAGCAGTACTTC.

V and J are TRBV5-6 and TRBJ1-4; the match to TRBD1 covers 7 bases. The CDR3 is 13 amino acids. The trim removed 6 bases at V and 8 bases at J, leaving 7 bases unmatched. In germline, CDR1 is SGHDT, CDR2 YYEEEE. CDR3 sequence (DNA): TGTGCCAGCATCCTTCAGGGGGGCGAAAAACTGTTTTTT. Residues: CASILQGGEKLFF.

This chain connects TRBV18 to TRBJ2-3, with D hard to call. This CDR3 is built from 14 residues. Germline V gene lookup returns CDR1 KGHSH and CDR2 LQKENI. V shed 3 bases and J shed 5 bases, with 12 bases lying between them. The CDR3 loop reads CASSPGLEGDTQYF. The CDR3 DNA reads TGTGCCAGCTCACCGGGTCTAGAAGGAGATACGCAGTATTTT.

The gene calls are TRBV12-5 and TRBJ1-5; 7 bases line up with TRBD1. The CDR3 runs 14 residues. Looked up from germline, CDR1 is LGHNT and CDR2 is FRNRAP. V dropped 3 bases and J dropped 4; count of bases not matched to a gene: 3. CDR3: CASGFGTANQPQHF. For the CDR3, the DNA is TGTGCTAGTGGTTTTGGGACAGCGAATCAGCCCCAGCATTTT. The whole variable domain, filled in from reference TRBV12-5 and TRBJ1-5, reads DARVTQTPRHKVTEMGQEVTMRCQPILGHNTVFWYRQTMMQGLELLAYFRNRAPLDDSGMPKDRFSAEMPDATLATLKIQPSEPRDSAVYFCASGFGTANQPQHFGDGTRLSIL.

The V call is TRBV11-2, the J call TRBJ2-3, with D perhaps TRBD2 (6 bases). V lost 4 bases to trimming and J lost 0 bases, with 20 bases between them. The CDR3 is 18 amino acids. Germline V lookup: CDR1 SGHAT, CDR2 FQNNGV. The CDR3 DNA reads as TGTGCCAGCAGCTACCGTTCCGGTGGGCGGGGAAGCACAGATACGCAGTATTTT. This gives the protein CASSYRSGGRGSTDTQYF.

The J gene is TRBJ2-5, the V gene TRBV3-1 (or the pseudogene TRBV3-2); D might be TRBD2 (5 bases). The CDR3 is 14 amino acids. V was pared by 2 bases and J by 5 bases, with 12 bases between. Germline V gives CDR1 LGHDT, CDR2 YNNKEL (reference sequence). The CDR3 DNA follows: TGTGCCAGCAGCCAACGAGGACTGGAGGAGACCCAGTACTTC. It specifies CASSQRGLEETQYF.

The chain combines TRBV19 with TRBJ1-2, with TRBD1 as a possible D gene (5 bases). This CDR3 region has 15 residues. Looked up from germline, CDR1 is LNHDA and CDR2 is SQIVND (reference sequence). V lost 3 bases, J lost 2 bases, and 13 bases lay in between. The CDR3 is CASSMYDKGNYGYTF. Here the CDR3 DNA reads TGTGCCAGTAGTATGTATGACAAGGGGAACTATGGCTACACCTTC.

The chain couples TRBV4-1 to TRBJ2-1; 8 bases agree with TRBD1. CDR3 length: 18 amino acids. The V gene end was trimmed by 1 base and the J gene end by 6 bases; junction bases not matched to a gene: 14. Germline CDR1 MGHRA, CDR2 YSYEKL. CDR3 DNA: TGCGCCAGCAGCCAAGCCGATTTCATAGGACAGGGCGGCAATGAGCAGTTCTTC. Its protein product is CASSQADFIGQGGNEQFF.

The chain carries TRBV10-2 and TRBJ1-1; tentative D call: TRBD1 (5 bases). The V and J ends lost 9 bases and 5 bases respectively, with 13 bases between them. The germline CDR1 and CDR2 sequences are WSHSY and SAAADI. This CDR3 is 12 amino acids long. CDR3 sequence reads: CASGGVRTEAFF. DNA of the CDR3: TGCGCCAGTGGGGGGGTCAGGACTGAAGCTTTCTTT.

The chain couples TRBV6-2 or TRBV6-3 to TRBJ2-4; D unclear. Trimming stripped 8 bases from V and 0 bases from J, with 11 bases between. There are 14 residues in the CDR3. From germline, CDR1 is MNHEY and CDR2 SVGEGT. The CDR3 bases are TGTGCCAGCGGTTTAGATATAGCCAAAAACATTCAGTACTTC. Amino acid sequence: CASGLDIAKNIQYF.

CDR3 sequence reads: CASSEWGLASYEQYF. In DNA, the CDR3 is TGTGCCAGCAGTGAATGGGGACTCGCCTCCTACGAGCAGTACTTC. This chain uses TRBV6-1 with TRBJ2-7; maybe TRBD2 (6 bases). V was shortened by 2 bases and J by 0 bases, with 11 bases between the two germline ends. CDR1 and CDR2 (germline): MNHNS, SASEGT. The CDR3 runs to 15 residues.